This T cell receptor (beta chain) was identified in a study of T cell repertoires in cytomegalovirus infection. Study-level information: Shared public TCR beta signatures pointed to both CMV infection and a matching HLA type.

Concerning this clonotype itself: Its antigen is still unknown.

Germline lookup yields CDR1 MGHDK and CDR2 SYGVNS. This CDR3 spans 14 amino acids. Trimming shortened V by 2 bases and J by 9 bases, and 11 bases separated the two germline ends. TCRdb reprocessed the reads with MiXCR, giving one entry per CDR3 protein. The sample holds 400,000 or so distinct CDR3 sequences, about a third seen once. Findings of the study overall: CMV-specific TCR beta clonotypes restricted by HLA-C dominated the ex vivo response. Accumulated public TCR beta family frequency recognized individuals carrying CMV together with the relevant HLA.

The specimen sequenced was PBMCs. This chain links TRBV25-1 with TRBJ1-6, with a weak D call TRBD1 (6 bases). The receptor comes from a human donor in good health (CMV status not recorded). Some clones in this sample may be carry-over from other donors' samples. CDR3 loop: CASSEQGLGSPLHF. The CDR3 DNA reads as TGTGCCAGCAGTGAACAGGGGTTGGGTTCACCCCTCCACTTT.